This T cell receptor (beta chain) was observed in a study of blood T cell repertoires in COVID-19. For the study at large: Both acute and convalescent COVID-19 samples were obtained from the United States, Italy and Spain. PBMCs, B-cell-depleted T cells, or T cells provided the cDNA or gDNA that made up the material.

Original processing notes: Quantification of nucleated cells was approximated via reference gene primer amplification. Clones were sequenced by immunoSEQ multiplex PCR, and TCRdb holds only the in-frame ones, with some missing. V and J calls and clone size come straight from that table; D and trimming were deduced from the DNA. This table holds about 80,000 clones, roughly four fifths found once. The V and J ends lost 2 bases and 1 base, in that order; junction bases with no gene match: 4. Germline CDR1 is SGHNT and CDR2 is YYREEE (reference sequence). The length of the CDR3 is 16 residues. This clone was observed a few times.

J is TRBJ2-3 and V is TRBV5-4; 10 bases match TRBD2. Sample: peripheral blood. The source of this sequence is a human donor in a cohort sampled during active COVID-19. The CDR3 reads CASSFRLAGGTDTQYF. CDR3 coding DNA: TGTGCCAGCAGCTTTAGGCTAGCGGGGGGCACAGATACGCAGTATTTT.